Below are 32 T cell receptor beta chains sequenced from a single sample in a study of post-analysis software for immune sequencing data. Unique molecular identifiers were present in the TCR beta cDNA libraries. TCRdb re-derived calls from the PCR reads in MiXCR, one entry per CDR3 protein. The data contain 820,000 or so distinct CDR3 sequences, roughly 50% of them singletons. Their recognized antigens are unknown. General study points: TRBV segments more frequent in patients than in controls numbered five and included TRBV5-6, TRBV5-1 and TRBV20-1.

Sequencing was performed on blood. The receptors stem from a girl aged 10 to 17 with multiple sclerosis.

This clonotype was observed a few times. The J gene is TRBJ2-5, the V gene TRBV20-1; D unclear. V lost 1 base and J lost 5, with 11 bases in between. The CDR3 covers 13 residues. Germline V gene data show CDR1 as DFQATT and CDR2 as SNEGSKA (reference sequence). In nucleotides, the CDR3 is TGCAGTGCTAGAGCCGCGGAGTTTGAGACCCAGTACTTC. Translated: CSARAAEFETQYF.

This chain links TRBV7-9 with TRBJ2-1; D may be TRBD2 (6 bases). The CDR3 sequence is 16 residues long. The germline V gene has CDR1 SEHNR and CDR2 FQNEAQ (reference sequence). Trimming took 2 bases from V and 12 from J, leaving 23 bases between them. DNA of the CDR3: TGTGCCAGCAGCTTAAGGGACTCCCCATGGCCAGTTGTGCAGTTCTTC. It translates to CASSLRDSPWPVVQFF.

This rearrangement joins TRBV6-5 to TRBJ1-2; D gene unclear. CDR1 and CDR2 (germline): MNHEY, SVGAGI. The CDR3 totals 12 residues. V was clipped by 0 bases and J by 6 bases, with 5 bases between them. The CDR3 region is CASSYSDHGYTF. CDR3 nucleotides: TGTGCCAGCAGTTACTCCGATCATGGCTACACCTTC.

The genes are TRBV5-6 and TRBJ1-2; 7 bases match TRBD1. Trimming removed 4 bases from V and 6 bases from J; junction bases left unmatched: 9. CDR3 length: 14 residues. Germline V gene sequence: CDR1 SGHDT, CDR2 YYEEEE. The CDR3 is CASSVRQGRHGYTF. In DNA form, the CDR3 reads TGTGCCAGCAGCGTGAGACAGGGTCGCCATGGCTACACCTTC.

CDR3 sequence: CATSRSPSGTQFF. The CDR3 DNA reads as TGTGCCACCAGCAGATCTCCTAGCGGGACACAGTTCTTC. V usage is TRBV15 and J usage is TRBJ2-7, with 9 bases that match TRBD2. The J call could be wrong; TRBJ2-1 is a better fit for the DNA end. The length of the CDR3 is 13 residues. Looked up from germline, CDR1 is LNHNV and CDR2 is YYDKDF (reference sequence).

The chain combines TRBV29-1 with TRBJ1-4; possible D gene TRBD1, 6 bases. The germline CDR1 and CDR2 sequences are SQVTM and ANQGSEA. With 1 base removed from V and 0 bases from J, the gap between germline ends came to 15 bases. The CDR3 contains 17 residues. The CDR3 DNA reads TGCAGCGTTGAAGTGGGACACCCAGGGGCAACTAATGAAAAACTGTTTTTT. Residues: CSVEVGHPGATNEKLFF.

The V gene is TRBV5-1, the J gene TRBJ2-5; D may be TRBD1 (5 bases). The assigned J gene may be wrong: the sequence end matches TRBJ2-7 better. The CDR3 is made up of 15 amino acids. Germline CDR1 reads SGHRS; CDR2 reads YFSETQ. CDR3 nucleotide sequence: TGCGCCAGCAGCTTGGAGAAAGGGGCAAGCTACGAGCAGTACTTC. This gives the protein CASSLEKGASYEQYF.

The chain joins TRBV5-1 to TRBJ1-2; no firm D call. CDR1 and CDR2 from the germline V gene are SGHRS and YFSETQ. CDR3 length: 16 residues. V lost 0 bases, J lost 6 bases, and 18 bases lay in between. The CDR3 protein is CASSLGLPGPGDGYTF. The CDR3 nucleotides read TGCGCCAGCAGCTTGGGGCTACCGGGCCCCGGGGATGGCTACACCTTC.

This clonotype has a single count. The chain couples TRBV6-2 or TRBV6-3 to TRBJ1-1, with 8 bases matching TRBD1. V was pared by 5 bases and J by 0 bases, with 5 bases of the junction left unmatched. Germline V lookup: CDR1 MNHEY, CDR2 SVGEGT. CDR3 length: 15 amino acids. This CDR3 reads CASSHRGQVNTEAFF. CDR3 coding DNA: TGTGCCAGCAGTCACCGGGGACAGGTGAACACTGAAGCTTTCTTT.

This sequence joins TRBV6-6 and TRBJ1-1; D perhaps matches TRBD1 (6 bases). Trimming took 5 bases from V and 4 from J, leaving 20 bases between them. This CDR3 spans 16 amino acids. Germline V gene sequence: CDR1 MNHNY, CDR2 SVGAGI (reference sequence). Written as DNA, the CDR3 is TGTGCCAGCAGTACCACTGGGGCAGGGGTGGGCACTGAAGCTTTCTTT. The encoded protein is CASSTTGAGVGTEAFF.

V is TRBV24-1 and J is TRBJ2-1, with TRBD2 identical over 8 bases. This CDR3 contains 16 residues. The germline CDR1 and CDR2 sequences are KGHDR and SFDVKD. Germline trimming cut 4 bases from V and 4 bases from J; bases unmatched to any gene: 8. CDR3 nucleotides: TGTGCCACCAGTGACCCGGGGGCTAGCGGGTACAATGAGCAGTTCTTC. It encodes CATSDPGASGYNEQFF.

This clonotype was counted a single time. The chain recombines TRBV12-3 or TRBV12-4 with TRBJ1-5, with D unresolved. CDR3 length: 14 residues. With 6 bases removed from V and 2 bases from J, the gap between germline ends came to 11 bases. The CDR3 here is CASRDLDGNQPQHF. The CDR3 DNA sequence: TGTGCCAGCAGGGACCTGGACGGCAATCAGCCCCAGCATTTT.

This chain links TRBV20-1 with TRBJ2-1, with 11 bases matching TRBD2. The ends lost 1 base at V and 2 bases at J; junction bases unmatched: 4. The CDR3 totals 16 residues. Germline values: CDR1 DFQATT, CDR2 SNEGSKA (reference sequence). The CDR3 sequence: CSARGGTSGPYNEQFF. DNA for the CDR3: TGCAGTGCTAGAGGTGGGACTAGCGGTCCCTACAATGAGCAGTTCTTC.

V and J are TRBV3-1 and TRBJ1-6; TRBD1 might be the D (6 bases). Trimming shortened V by 1 base and J by 9 bases, and 10 bases separated the two germline ends. This CDR3 region has 14 residues. In germline, CDR1 is LGHDT, CDR2 YNNKEL (reference sequence). CDR3 coding DNA: TGTGCCAGCAGCCAAGTACAGGGCTCTTCACCCCTCCACTTT. Protein sequence: CASSQVQGSSPLHF.

A few counts support this clonotype. The V call is TRBV5-1, the J call TRBJ1-2, with D unclear. Trimming pared 0 bases from V and 6 bases from J, leaving 18 bases between. Germline V lookup: CDR1 SGHRS, CDR2 YFSETQ. The CDR3 extends over 16 amino acids. The CDR3 region has the DNA TGCGCCAGCAGCTTGGCCGGGTCCTCCCTTATGGATGGCTACACCTTC. Translating gives CASSLAGSSLMDGYTF.

The gene calls are TRBV10-3 and TRBJ2-7; D is perhaps TRBD2 (7 bases). The germline V gene has CDR1 ENHRY and CDR2 SYGVKD. The CDR3 covers 13 residues. Trimming pared 11 bases from V and 5 bases from J, leaving 19 bases between. CDR3 bases: TGTGCCGCCACCCACGGGGGGCTGGACGAGCAGTACTTC. This translates into CAATHGGLDEQYF.

This rearrangement joins TRBV12-3 or TRBV12-4 to TRBJ1-5; the D gene is possibly TRBD1 (5 bases). The CDR3 runs 13 residues. V shed 10 bases and J shed 2 bases, with 12 bases lying between them. CDR3 DNA sequence: TGTGCCAACGGGGGGGTCGGCAATCAGCCCCAGCATTTT. Its translation is CANGGVGNQPQHF.

The V call is TRBV10-3, the J call TRBJ2-5, with D possibly TRBD1 on 5 matching bases. The J call may be faulty, since TRBJ2-7 better matches the DNA end. The CDR3 totals 14 residues. CDR1 and CDR2 from the germline V gene are ENHRY and SYGVKD. The CDR3: CAATALSGQGEQYF. DNA of the CDR3: TGTGCCGCGACCGCCCTGAGTGGTCAGGGCGAGCAGTACTTC.

This clonotype occurred a few times. The V call is TRBV9, the J call TRBJ2-5, with TRBD1 identical over 7 bases. The CDR3 is 13 amino acids. The germline V gene has CDR1 SGDLS and CDR2 YYNGEE. Trimming removed 0 bases from V and 11 bases from J; junction bases left unmatched: 7. DNA of the CDR3: TGTGCCAGCAGCGTAGAGTCAGGGGGTGAGCAGTACTTC. Protein sequence: CASSVESGGEQYF. Using reference TRBV9 and TRBJ2-5 for the parts outside the CDR3, the full variable domain is DSGVTQTPKHLITATGQRVTLRCSPRSGDLSVYWYQQSLDQGLQFLIQYYNGEERAKGNILERFSAQQFPDLHSELNLSSLELGDSALYFCASSVESGGEQYFGPGTRLLVL.

The V call is TRBV20-1, the J call TRBJ2-7; D possibly corresponds to TRBD1 (6 bases). Per germline, CDR1 DFQATT and CDR2 SNEGSKA (reference sequence). This CDR3 contains 15 residues. V was shortened by 1 base and J by 3 bases, with 16 bases between the two germline ends. The CDR3 loop is CSARVPGTSVYEQYF. The CDR3 DNA reads TGCAGTGCTAGAGTCCCCGGGACAAGCGTCTACGAGCAGTACTTC.

There are a few counts of this clonotype. This rearrangement joins TRBV20-1 to TRBJ1-1, with no clear D. This CDR3 has 14 amino acids. Trimming pared 1 base from V and 5 bases from J, leaving 14 bases between. Germline-derived CDR1 and CDR2 are DFQATT and SNEGSKA (reference sequence). CDR3 nucleotide sequence: TGCAGTGCTAGAGGGCCTCCCAGAGGTACTGAAGCTTTCTTT. Translated, it gives CSARGPPRGTEAFF.

This clonotype was counted only a few times. The CDR3 DNA follows: TGTGCCAGCAGCTACCTAGCGGGGGGGCCGGGTGAGCAGTTCTTC. It encodes CASSYLAGGPGEQFF. The rearrangement links TRBV7-2 to TRBJ2-1; 12 positions agree with TRBD2. Unmatched junction bases numbered 7, after V lost 4 bases and J lost 9 bases. The CDR3 length is 15 residues. The germline gives CDR1 SGHTA, CDR2 FQGNSA.

This sequence joins TRBV5-1 and TRBJ2-3, with D perhaps assigned TRBD1 or TRBD2 (8 bases each). CDR1 is SGHRS and CDR2 is YFSETQ in the germline V gene. Trimming pared 5 bases from V and 8 bases from J, leaving 27 bases between. The CDR3 spans 17 residues. This CDR3 is CASSLGTGLAFFGTQYF. CDR3 DNA sequence: TGCGCCAGCAGTCTCGGGACAGGACTAGCTTTCTTCGGTACGCAGTATTTT.

V gene TRBV6-5 combines with J gene TRBJ2-4; 8 nucleotides line up with TRBD1. CDR1 and CDR2 (germline): MNHEY, SVGAGI. This CDR3 has 16 residues. The J segment lost 13 bases and the V segment lost 5 bases, leaving 19 bases of the junction unmatched. The CDR3 DNA reads as TGTGCCAGCAGTCGTCGGACAGGGCTTGTTTCGTCGGAGCAGTACTTC. Translation: CASSRRTGLVSSEQYF.

The genes are TRBV20-1 and TRBJ1-2; the D is unclear. The CDR3 length is 16 residues. CDR1 and CDR2 (germline): DFQATT, SNEGSKA (reference sequence). Trimming took 1 base from V and 2 from J, leaving 17 bases between them. CDR3 in amino acids: CSARVQTNIANYGYTF. The CDR3 coding sequence is TGCAGTGCTAGAGTCCAAACGAATATAGCAAACTATGGCTACACCTTC.

Many counts were recorded for this clonotype. This rearrangement joins TRBV4-1 to TRBJ2-7, with D hard to call. Trimming removed 6 bases from V and 5 bases from J, with 14 bases in between. The V gene's germline CDR1 is MGHRA and CDR2 YSYEKL. CDR3 length equals 13 residues. CDR3 region: CASSLQLNDEQYF. CDR3 nucleotide sequence: TGCGCCAGCAGTCTACAACTTAACGACGAGCAGTACTTC.

This clonotype came up a few times. V and J are TRBV5-1 and TRBJ1-1, with 9 bases identical to TRBD1. V lost 3 bases, J lost 8 bases, and 8 bases stayed unmatched. CDR1 SGHRS and CDR2 YFSETQ come from the germline V gene. This CDR3 spans 14 amino acids. CDR3 DNA sequence: TGCGCCAGCAGCTCACGACAGGGGGGATCGGAAGCTTTCTTT. It codes for CASSSRQGGSEAFF.

The chain has TRBV12-3 or TRBV12-4 and TRBJ1-2; D gene ambiguous. CDR3 length: 11 residues. V lost 4 bases to trimming and J lost 4 bases, with 4 bases between them. CDR3 in amino acids: CASSWCYGYTF. CDR3 DNA sequence: TGTGCCAGCAGTTGGTGCTATGGCTACACCTTC.

The genes are TRBV27 and TRBJ2-6; unclear D gene. With 3 bases removed from V and 2 bases from J, the gap between germline ends came to 8 bases. Germline loops: CDR1 MNHEY, CDR2 SMNVEV (reference sequence). The CDR3 totals 15 residues. The CDR3 DNA reads TGTGCCAGCAGTTTGATGGGGACTGGGGCCAACGTCCTGACTTTC. Protein sequence: CASSLMGTGANVLTF.

The J gene is TRBJ2-5, the V gene TRBV12-3 or TRBV12-4, with D perhaps matching TRBD1 (6 bases). V was shortened by 6 bases and J by 7 bases, with 27 bases between the two germline ends. The CDR3 spans 17 residues. The CDR3 loop is CASRLIRQGPGVGTQYF. In nucleotides, the CDR3 is TGTGCCAGCAGACTAATCCGTCAGGGGCCCGGTGTAGGGACCCAGTACTTC.

J is TRBJ1-5 and V is TRBV7-2; D perhaps matches TRBD1 (5 bases). V lost 4 bases, J lost 4 bases, and 17 bases lay in between. Germline V lookup: CDR1 SGHTA, CDR2 FQGNSA. This CDR3 contains 16 residues. CDR3 sequence (DNA): TGTGCCAGCAGCTACTGGGGGGAGGGAGGGAATCAGCCCCAGCATTTT. Its translation is CASSYWGEGGNQPQHF.

This clonotype was observed a handful of times. The chain is built from TRBV4-1 and TRBJ2-7; 7 nucleotides match TRBD2. Germline V gene lookup returns CDR1 MGHRA and CDR2 YSYEKL. V lost 1 base and J lost 2; bases outside the gene matches: 8. The CDR3 consists of 16 residues. The CDR3 region is CASSQGMAGVAYEQYF. CDR3 sequence (DNA): TGCGCCAGCAGCCAAGGAATGGCGGGAGTTGCCTACGAGCAGTACTTC.